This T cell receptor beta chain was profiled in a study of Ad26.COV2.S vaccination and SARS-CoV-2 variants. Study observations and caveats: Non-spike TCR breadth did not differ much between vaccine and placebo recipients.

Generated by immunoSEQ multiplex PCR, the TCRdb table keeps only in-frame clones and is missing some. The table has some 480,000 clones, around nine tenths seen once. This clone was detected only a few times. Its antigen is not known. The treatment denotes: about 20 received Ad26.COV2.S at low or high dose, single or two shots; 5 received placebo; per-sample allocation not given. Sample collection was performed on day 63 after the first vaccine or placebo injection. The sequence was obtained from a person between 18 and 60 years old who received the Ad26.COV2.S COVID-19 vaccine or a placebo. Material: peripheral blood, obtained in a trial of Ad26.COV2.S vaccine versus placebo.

The CDR3 DNA reads TGTGCCAGCAGCTTAGTAGAGTATCAGCCCCAGCATTTT. It codes for CASSLVEYQPQHF. The rearrangement links TRBV7-2 to TRBJ1-5, with D unresolved. This CDR3 has 13 residues. V was clipped by 1 base and J by 5 bases, with 6 bases between them. The germline V gene encodes CDR1 SGHTA and CDR2 FQGNSA. The complete variable domain, with remaining parts taken from reference TRBV7-2 and TRBJ1-5, reads GAGVSQSPSNKVTEKGKDVELRCDPISGHTALYWYRQSLGQGLEFLIYFQGNSAPDKSGLPSDRFSAERTGGSVSTLTIQRTQQEDSAVYLCASSLVEYQPQHFGDGTRLSIL.